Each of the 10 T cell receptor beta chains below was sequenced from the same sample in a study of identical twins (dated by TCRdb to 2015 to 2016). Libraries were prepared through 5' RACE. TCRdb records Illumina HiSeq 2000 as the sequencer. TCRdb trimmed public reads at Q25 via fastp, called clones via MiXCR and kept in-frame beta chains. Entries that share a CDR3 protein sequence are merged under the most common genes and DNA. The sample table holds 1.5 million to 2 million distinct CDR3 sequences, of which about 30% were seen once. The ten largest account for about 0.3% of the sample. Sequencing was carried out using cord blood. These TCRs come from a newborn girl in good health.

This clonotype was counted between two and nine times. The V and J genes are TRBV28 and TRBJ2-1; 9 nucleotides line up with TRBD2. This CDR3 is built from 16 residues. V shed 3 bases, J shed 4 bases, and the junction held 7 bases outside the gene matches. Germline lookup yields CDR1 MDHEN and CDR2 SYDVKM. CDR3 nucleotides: TGTGCCAGCAGTTTCGGTAGCGGGAGAAGGTACAATGAGCAGTTCTTC. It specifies CASSFGSGRRYNEQFF.

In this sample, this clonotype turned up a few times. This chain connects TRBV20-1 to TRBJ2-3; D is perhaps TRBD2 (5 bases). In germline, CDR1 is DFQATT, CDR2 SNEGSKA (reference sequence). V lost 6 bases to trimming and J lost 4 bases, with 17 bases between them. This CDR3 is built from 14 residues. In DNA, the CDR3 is TGCAGTGCCAACCCCCTGGCGGGCGCAGATACGCAGTATTTT. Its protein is CSANPLAGADTQYF.

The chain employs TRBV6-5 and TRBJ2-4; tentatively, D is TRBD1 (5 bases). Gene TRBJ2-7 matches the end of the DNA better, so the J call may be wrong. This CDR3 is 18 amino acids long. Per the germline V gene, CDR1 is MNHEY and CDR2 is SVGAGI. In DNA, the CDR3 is TGTGCCAGCAGTTACACGAAACGTCACAGGACCCTAACATACGAGCAGTACTTC. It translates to CASSYTKRHRTLTYEQYF.

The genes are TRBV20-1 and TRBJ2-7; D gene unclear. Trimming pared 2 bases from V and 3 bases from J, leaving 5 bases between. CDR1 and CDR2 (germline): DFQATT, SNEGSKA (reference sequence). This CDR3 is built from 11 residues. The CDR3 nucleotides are TGCAGTGCTAGATCCCTCTACGAGCAGTACTTC. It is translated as CSARSLYEQYF.

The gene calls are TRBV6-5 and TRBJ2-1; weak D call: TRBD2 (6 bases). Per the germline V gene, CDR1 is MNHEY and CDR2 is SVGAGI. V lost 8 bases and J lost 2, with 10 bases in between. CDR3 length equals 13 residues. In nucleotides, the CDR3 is TGTGCCAGCGGCGGAGGGGCCTACAATGAGCAGTTCTTC. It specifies CASGGGAYNEQFF.

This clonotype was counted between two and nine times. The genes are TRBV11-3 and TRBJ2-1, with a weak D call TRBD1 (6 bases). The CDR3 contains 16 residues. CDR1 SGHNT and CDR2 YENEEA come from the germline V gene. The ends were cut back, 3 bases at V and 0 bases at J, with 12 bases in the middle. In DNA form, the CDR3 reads TGTGCCAGCAGCTTTCGTGACAGGAGCTCCTACAATGAGCAGTTCTTC. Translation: CASSFRDRSSYNEQFF.

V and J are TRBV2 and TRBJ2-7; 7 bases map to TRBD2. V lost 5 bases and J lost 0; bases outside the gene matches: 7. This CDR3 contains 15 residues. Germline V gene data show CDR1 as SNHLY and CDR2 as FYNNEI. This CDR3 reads CASSPERGYSYEQYF. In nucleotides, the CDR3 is TGTGCCAGCAGTCCGGAGCGGGGTTACTCCTACGAGCAGTACTTC. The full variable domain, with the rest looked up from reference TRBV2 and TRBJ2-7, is EPEVTQTPSHQVTQMGQEVILRCVPISNHLYFYWYRQILGQKVEFLVSFYNNEISEKSEIFDDQFSVERPDGSNFTLKIRSTKLEDSAMYFCASSPERGYSYEQYFGPGTRLTVT.

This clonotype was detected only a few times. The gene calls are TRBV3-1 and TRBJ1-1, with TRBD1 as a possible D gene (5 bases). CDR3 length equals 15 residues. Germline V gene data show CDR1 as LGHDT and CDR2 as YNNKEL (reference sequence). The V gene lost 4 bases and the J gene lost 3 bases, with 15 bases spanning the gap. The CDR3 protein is CASSPGIGRDTEAFF. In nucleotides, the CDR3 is TGTGCCAGCAGCCCAGGGATAGGAAGGGACACTGAAGCTTTCTTT.

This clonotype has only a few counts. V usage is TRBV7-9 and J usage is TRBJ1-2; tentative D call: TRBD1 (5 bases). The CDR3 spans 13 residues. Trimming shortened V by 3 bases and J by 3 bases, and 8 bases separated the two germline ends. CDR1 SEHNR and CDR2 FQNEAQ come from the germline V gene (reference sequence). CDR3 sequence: CASSFARDYGYTF. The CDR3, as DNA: TGTGCCAGCAGCTTTGCCAGGGACTATGGCTACACCTTC.

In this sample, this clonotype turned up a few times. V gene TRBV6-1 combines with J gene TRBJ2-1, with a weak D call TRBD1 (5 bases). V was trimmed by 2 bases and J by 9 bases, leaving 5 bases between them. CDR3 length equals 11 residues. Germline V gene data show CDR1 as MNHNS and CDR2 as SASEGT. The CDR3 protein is CASSEQGEQFF. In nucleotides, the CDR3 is TGTGCCAGCAGTGAACAGGGTGAGCAGTTCTTC.